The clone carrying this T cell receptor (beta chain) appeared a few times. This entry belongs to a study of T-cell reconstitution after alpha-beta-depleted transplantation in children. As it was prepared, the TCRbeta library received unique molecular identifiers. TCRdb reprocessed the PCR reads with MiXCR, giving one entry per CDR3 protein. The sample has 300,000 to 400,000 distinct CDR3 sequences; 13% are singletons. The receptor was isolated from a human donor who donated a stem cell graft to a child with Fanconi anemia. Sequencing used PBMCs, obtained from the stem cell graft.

The CDR3 sequence is CASSSTGAGGFNEQFF. Written as DNA, the CDR3 is TGTGCCAGCAGCTCCACCGGGGCGGGGGGTTTCAATGAGCAGTTCTTC. The J gene is TRBJ2-1, the V gene TRBV5-4, with 8 bases matching TRBD2. Germline V CDR1 and CDR2: SGHNT, YYREEE (reference sequence). This CDR3 contains 16 residues. V lost 3 bases, J lost 6 bases, and 11 bases stayed unmatched.